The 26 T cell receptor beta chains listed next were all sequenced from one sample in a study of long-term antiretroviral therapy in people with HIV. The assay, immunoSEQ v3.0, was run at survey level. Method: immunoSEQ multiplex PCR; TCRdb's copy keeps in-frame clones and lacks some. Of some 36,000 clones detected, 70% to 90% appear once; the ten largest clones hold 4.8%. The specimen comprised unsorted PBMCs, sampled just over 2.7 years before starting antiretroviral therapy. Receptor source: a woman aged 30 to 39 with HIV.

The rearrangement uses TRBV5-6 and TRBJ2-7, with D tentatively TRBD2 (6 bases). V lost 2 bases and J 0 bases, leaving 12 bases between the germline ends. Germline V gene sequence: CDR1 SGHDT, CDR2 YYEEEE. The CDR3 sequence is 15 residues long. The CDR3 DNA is TGTGCCAGCAGCTTCGGTCTCGGGGGCTCCTACGAGCAGTACGTC. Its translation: CASSFGLGGSYEQYV.

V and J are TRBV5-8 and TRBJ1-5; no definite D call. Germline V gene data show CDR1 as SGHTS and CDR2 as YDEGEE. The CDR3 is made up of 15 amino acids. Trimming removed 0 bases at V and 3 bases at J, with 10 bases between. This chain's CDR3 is CASSLDSGSNQPQHF. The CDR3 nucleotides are TGTGCCAGCAGCTTGGACAGCGGCTCCAATCAGCCCCAGCATTTT.

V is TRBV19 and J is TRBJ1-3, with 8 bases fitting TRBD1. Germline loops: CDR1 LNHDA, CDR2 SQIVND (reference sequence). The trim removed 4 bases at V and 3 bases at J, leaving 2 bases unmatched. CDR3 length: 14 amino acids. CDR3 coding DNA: TGTGCCAGTAGTACGGACAGGGTTGGAAACACCATATATTTT. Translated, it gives CASSTDRVGNTIYF.

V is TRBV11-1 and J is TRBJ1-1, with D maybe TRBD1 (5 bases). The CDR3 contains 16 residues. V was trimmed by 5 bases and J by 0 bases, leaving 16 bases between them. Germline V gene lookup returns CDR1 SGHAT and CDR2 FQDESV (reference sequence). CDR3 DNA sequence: TGTGCCAGCAGCGGGGGACGGGGGAGTATGAACACTGAAGCTTTCTTT. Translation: CASSGGRGSMNTEAFF. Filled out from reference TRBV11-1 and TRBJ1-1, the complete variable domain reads EAEVAQSPRYKITEKSQAVAFWCDPISGHATLYWYRQILGQGPELLVQFQDESVVDDSQLPKDRFSAERLKGVDSTLKIQPAELGDSAMYLCASSGGRGSMNTEAFFGQGTRLTVV.

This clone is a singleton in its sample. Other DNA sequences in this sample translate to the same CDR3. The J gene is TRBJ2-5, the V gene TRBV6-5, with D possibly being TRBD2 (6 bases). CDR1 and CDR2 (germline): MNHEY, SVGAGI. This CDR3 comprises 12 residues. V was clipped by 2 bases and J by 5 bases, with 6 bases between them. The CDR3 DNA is TGTGCCAGCAGTTACGGGGGGGAGACCCAGTACTTC. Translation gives CASSYGGETQYF.

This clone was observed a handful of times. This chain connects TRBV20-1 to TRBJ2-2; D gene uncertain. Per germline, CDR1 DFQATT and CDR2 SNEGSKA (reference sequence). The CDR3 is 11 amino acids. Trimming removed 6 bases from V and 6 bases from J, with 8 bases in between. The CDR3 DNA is TGCAGTGCGCGTAGGGCCGGGGAGCTGTTTTTT. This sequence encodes CSARRAGELFF.

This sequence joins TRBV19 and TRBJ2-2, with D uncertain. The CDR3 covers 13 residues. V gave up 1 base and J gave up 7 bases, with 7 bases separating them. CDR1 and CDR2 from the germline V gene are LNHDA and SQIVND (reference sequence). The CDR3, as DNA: TGTGCCAGTAGTATAGTAGTCCACGGGGAGCTGTTTTTT. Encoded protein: CASSIVVHGELFF.

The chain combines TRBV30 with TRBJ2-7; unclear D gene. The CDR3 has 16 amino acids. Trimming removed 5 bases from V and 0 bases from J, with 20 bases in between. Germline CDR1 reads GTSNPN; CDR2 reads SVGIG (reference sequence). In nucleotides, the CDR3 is TGTGCCTGGCGGCTTGGGGTTACGAGCTCCTCCTACGAGCAGTACTTC. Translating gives CAWRLGVTSSSYEQYF.

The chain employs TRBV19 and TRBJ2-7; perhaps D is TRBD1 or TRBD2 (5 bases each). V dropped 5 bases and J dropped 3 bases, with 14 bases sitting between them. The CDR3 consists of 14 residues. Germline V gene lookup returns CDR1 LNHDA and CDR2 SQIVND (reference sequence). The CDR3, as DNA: TGTGCCAGTAGTTTTGGGGGTCGCTGCTACGAGCAGTACGTC. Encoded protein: CASSFGGRCYEQYV.

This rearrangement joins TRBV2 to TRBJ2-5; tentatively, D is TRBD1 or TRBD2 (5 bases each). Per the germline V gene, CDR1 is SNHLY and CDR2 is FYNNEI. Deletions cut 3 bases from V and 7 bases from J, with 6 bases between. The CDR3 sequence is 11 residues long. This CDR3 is CASSEGVTQYF. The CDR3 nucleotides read TGTGCCAGCAGTGAGGGGGTGACCCAGTACTTC.

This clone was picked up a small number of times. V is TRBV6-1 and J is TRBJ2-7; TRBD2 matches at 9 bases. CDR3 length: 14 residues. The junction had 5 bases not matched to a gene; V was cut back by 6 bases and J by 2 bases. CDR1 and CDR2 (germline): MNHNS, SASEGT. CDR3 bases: TGTGCCAGCAGAAGCGGGGGGACTACCTACGAGCAGTACGTC. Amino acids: CASRSGGTTYEQYV.

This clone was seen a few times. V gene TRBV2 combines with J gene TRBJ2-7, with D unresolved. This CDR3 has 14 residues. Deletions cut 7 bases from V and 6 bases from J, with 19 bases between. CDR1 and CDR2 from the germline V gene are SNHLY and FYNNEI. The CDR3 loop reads CASMPFGSSREQYF. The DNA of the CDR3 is TGTGCCAGCATGCCCTTCGGTTCTTCGCGCGAGCAGTACTTC.

CDR3 sequence reads: CASRYDNMNTEAFF. The CDR3 region has the DNA TGTGCCAGCAGATACGACAACATGAACACTGAAGCTTTCTTT. The chain uses TRBV2 and TRBJ1-1; D not certain. Per germline, CDR1 SNHLY and CDR2 FYNNEI. The germline V and J ends were trimmed by 6 bases and 0 bases, with 11 bases remaining between them. CDR3 length: 14 amino acids.

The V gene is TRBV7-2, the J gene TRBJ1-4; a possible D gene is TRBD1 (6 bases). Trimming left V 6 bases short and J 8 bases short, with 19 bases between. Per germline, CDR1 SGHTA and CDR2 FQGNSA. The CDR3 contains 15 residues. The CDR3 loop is CASRSGVRSIEKLFF. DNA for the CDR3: TGTGCCAGCAGGTCAGGGGTCCGGTCGATAGAAAAACTGTTTTTT. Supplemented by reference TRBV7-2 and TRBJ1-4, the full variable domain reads GAGVSQSPSNKVTEKGKDVELRCDPISGHTALYWYRQSLGQGLEFLIYFQGNSAPDKSGLPSDRFSAERTGGSVSTLTIQRTQQEDSAVYLCASRSGVRSIEKLFFGSGTQLSVL.

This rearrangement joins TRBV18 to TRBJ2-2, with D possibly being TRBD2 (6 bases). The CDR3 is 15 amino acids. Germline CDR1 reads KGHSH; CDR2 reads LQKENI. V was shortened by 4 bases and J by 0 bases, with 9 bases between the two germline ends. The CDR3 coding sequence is TGTGCCAGCTCACTTCGGGAGTCGAACACCGGGGAGCTGTTTTTT. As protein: CASSLRESNTGELFF.

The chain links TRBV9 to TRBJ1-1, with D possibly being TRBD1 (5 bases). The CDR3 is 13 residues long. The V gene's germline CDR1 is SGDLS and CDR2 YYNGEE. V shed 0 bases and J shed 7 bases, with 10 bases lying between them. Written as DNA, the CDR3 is TGTGCCAGCAGCGTAGAGGGGCAGGGTGAAGCTTTCTTT. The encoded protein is CASSVEGQGEAFF.

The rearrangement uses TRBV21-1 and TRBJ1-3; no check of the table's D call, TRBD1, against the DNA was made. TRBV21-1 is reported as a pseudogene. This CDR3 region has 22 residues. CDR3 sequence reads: CASSSSFRDNTRGDISGNTIYF. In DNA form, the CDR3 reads TGTGCCAGCAGCAGTTCGTTCCGGGACAACACAAGAGGGGACATCTCTGGAAACACCATATATTTT.

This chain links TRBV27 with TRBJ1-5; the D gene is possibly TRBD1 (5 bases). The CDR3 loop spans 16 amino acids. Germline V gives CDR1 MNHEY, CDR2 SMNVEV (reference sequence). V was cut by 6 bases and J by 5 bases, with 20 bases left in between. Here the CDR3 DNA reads TGTGCCAGCAGCCCCGAGGGGCCCTTTTACTATCAGCCCCAGCATTTT. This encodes CASSPEGPFYYQPQHF.

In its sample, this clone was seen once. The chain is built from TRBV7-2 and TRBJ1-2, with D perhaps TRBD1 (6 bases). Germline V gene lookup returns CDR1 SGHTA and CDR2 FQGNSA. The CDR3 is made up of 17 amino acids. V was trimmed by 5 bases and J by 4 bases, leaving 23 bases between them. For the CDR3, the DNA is TGTGCCAGCAGCCCTCGAGGACAGTCCATCCTGGGCTATGGCTACACCTTC. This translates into CASSPRGQSILGYGYTF.

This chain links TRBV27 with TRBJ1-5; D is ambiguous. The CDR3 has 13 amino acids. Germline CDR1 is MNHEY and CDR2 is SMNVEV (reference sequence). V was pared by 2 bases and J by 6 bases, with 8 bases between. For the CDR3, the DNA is TGTGCCAGCAGTTTAAAGTATAGTCAGCCCCAGCATTTT. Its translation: CASSLKYSQPQHF.

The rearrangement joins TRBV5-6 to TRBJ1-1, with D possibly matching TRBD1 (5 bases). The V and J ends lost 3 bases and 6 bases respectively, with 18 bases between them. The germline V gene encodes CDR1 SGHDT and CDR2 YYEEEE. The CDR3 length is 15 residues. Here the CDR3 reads CASSYSSDVGPEAFF. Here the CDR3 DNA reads TGTGCCAGCAGCTATTCCAGCGACGTGGGGCCTGAAGCTTTCTTT.

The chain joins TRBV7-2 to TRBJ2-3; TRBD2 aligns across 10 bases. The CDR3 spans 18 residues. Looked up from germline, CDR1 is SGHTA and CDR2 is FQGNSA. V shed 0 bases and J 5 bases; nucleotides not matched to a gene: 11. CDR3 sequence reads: CASSLAVLAGGPQDTQYF. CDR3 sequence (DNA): TGTGCCAGCAGCTTAGCCGTTTTAGCGGGGGGCCCGCAAGATACGCAGTATTTT.

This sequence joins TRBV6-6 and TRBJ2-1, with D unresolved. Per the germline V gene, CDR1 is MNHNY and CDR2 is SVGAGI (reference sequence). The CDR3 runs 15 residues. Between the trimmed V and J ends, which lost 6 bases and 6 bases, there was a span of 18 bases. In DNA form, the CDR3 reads TGTGCCAGCAGCCGCGGCTTGCCTCCTGGCAATGAGCAGTTCTTC. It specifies CASSRGLPPGNEQFF.

CDR3 protein: CASRERDSSGNTIYF. The CDR3, as DNA: TGTGCCAGCAGAGAGCGGGACAGCTCTGGAAACACCATATATTTT. J is TRBJ1-3 and V is TRBV6-1; 7 positions agree with TRBD1. The CDR3 consists of 15 residues. With V trimmed by 6 bases and J by 0 bases, 5 bases remained unmatched. The germline gives CDR1 MNHNS, CDR2 SASEGT.

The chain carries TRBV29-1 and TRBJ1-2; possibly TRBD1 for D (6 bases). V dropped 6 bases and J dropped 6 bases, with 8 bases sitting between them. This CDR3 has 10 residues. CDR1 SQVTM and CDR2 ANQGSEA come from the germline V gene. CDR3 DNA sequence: TGCAGCGTAGACAGGAATGGCTACACCTTC. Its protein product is CSVDRNGYTF.

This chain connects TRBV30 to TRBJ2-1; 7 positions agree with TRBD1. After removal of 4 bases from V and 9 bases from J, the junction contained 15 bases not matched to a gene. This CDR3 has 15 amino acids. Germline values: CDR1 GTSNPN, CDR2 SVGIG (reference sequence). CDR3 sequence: CAWTLRGLQVGEQFF. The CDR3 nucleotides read TGTGCCTGGACTTTAAGGGGGCTTCAGGTTGGTGAGCAGTTCTTC.